This record looks at one T cell receptor beta chain sequence and its context. A single base separates this from a much larger clone, so it may be a read error. The template, 450 to 650 ng total RNA, yielded TCR beta cDNA made with a constant-region primer. Construction of TCR beta libraries relied on three successive nested multiplex PCR rounds employing slightly modified ARM-PCR. TCRdb re-called the multiplex PCR reads with MiXCR, one entry per CDR3 protein. The table shows roughly 100,000 distinct CDR3 sequences, with around 84% occurring only once. The data were taken from a study of tumor-infiltrating lymphocytes in primary liver carcinoma. For the study at large: The tumors, T1-T3 N0M0 lesions, were about 4.2 to 10 cm across.

Bulk tissue was left unsorted, and RNA and DNA were co-extracted from about 20-30 mg of it. The TCR sequence derives from a man between 40 and 49 years old with primary liver carcinoma and hepatitis B virus infection. Sequencing was done on a sample of liver tumor tissue from sampling region 3. Subset described: tumor region T3, left-lateral pole.

Here the CDR3 reads CASSLRGGGSYEQYF. CDR3 in DNA: TGCGCCAGCAGCTTAAGAGGGGGCGGCTCCTACGAGCAGTACTTC. The J gene is TRBJ2-7, the V gene TRBV5-1, with TRBD1 matching over 7 bases. The CDR3 contains 15 residues. Germline CDR1 reads SGHRS; CDR2 reads YFSETQ. Losses at the gene ends were 2 bases for V and 0 bases for J; bases not matched to a gene: 5.